A selection of T cell receptor beta chains follows, all from one sample in a study of T cells in Graves' hyperthyroidism and ophthalmopathy. Each CDR3 protein gets one entry after TCRdb re-called the multiplex PCR reads with MiXCR. The repertoire consists of 250,000 or so distinct CDR3 sequences, with 15% occurring once and the leading ten covering 30%. The specimen sequenced was blood. The receptors here all came from a woman aged 45-65 years with Graves' hyperthyroidism that later progressed to Graves' ophthalmopathy. CDR3s include the opening cysteine and the closing phenylalanine or tryptophan. D genes are given only for firm matches. Clone size is shown for a subset of rows, as once, few, many or a class of expanded clone.

size: NA
J: TRBJ1-1
D: NA
V: TRBV9
DNA: TGTGCCAGCAGCGACGGGATAGAAGCTTTCTTT
CDR3: CASSDGIEAFF

size: NA
J: TRBJ2-3
D: NA
V: TRBV9
DNA: TGTGCCAGCACCGCCCCCTCTAGCACAGATACGCAGTATTTT
CDR3: CASTAPSSTDTQYF

size: NA
J: TRBJ1-5
D: TRBD1
V: TRBV2
DNA: TGTGCCAGCAGTGAGGCGACAGGGGGCATTCTGGGCAATCAGCCCCAGCATTTT
CDR3: CASSEATGGILGNQPQHF

size: many
J: TRBJ1-5
D: NA
V: TRBV11-2
DNA: TGTGCCAGCAGCTTAGAACCCCGACAGCCCCAGCATTTT
CDR3: CASSLEPRQPQHF

size: NA
J: TRBJ1-1
D: NA
V: TRBV13
DNA: TGTGCCAGCGACAGACGAAGTCTGAACACTGAAGCTTTCTTT
CDR3: CASDRRSLNTEAFF

size: NA
J: TRBJ1-2
D: NA
V: TRBV6-4
DNA: TGTGCCAGCAGTGAAAAGTATGGCTACACCTTC
CDR3: CASSEKYGYTF

size: NA
J: TRBJ1-5
D: NA
V: TRBV20-1
DNA: TGCAGTGCTAGACTACTCGACGAGGGGCCCCAGCATTTT
CDR3: CSARLLDEGPQHF

size: NA
J: TRBJ1-1
D: NA
V: TRBV12-3/TRBV12-4
DNA: TGTGCCAGCAGTTTAGGTGGATCTGGTGAAGCTTTCTTT
CDR3: CASSLGGSGEAFF

size: many
J: TRBJ2-1
D: TRBD2
V: TRBV20-1
DNA: TGCAGTCCCCAGCCCCGGGACTATTTCAATGAGCAGTTCTTC
CDR3: CSPQPRDYFNEQFF

size: many
J: TRBJ2-2
D: NA
V: TRBV18
DNA: TGTGCCAGCTCACGCGGACGGGCCGGGGAGCTGTTTTTT
CDR3: CASSRGRAGELFF

size: many
J: TRBJ1-6
D: NA
V: TRBV5-1
DNA: TGCGCCAGCAGCGACGGACAGCCTTATAATTCACCCCTCCACTTT
CDR3: CASSDGQPYNSPLHF

size: few
J: TRBJ2-2
D: NA
V: TRBV19
DNA: TGTGCCAGTAGTATAGCGGGGGAGTCCGGGGAGCTGTTTTTT
CDR3: CASSIAGESGELFF

size: many
J: TRBJ1-2
D: NA
V: TRBV10-2
DNA: TGCGCCAGCAGTACCCAGTGGCTTCCACTTAACTATGGCTACACCTTC
CDR3: CASSTQWLPLNYGYTF

size: many
J: TRBJ1-2
D: NA
V: TRBV5-1
DNA: TGCGCCAGCAGCGAAAATCCGGACGCCGGAGCCGGCTACACCTTC
CDR3: CASSENPDAGAGYTF

size: many
J: TRBJ2-1
D: TRBD2
V: TRBV5-1
DNA: TGCGCCAGCAGCTTGGGACTAGCGGGAGGCCAGGGGGAGCAGTTCTTC
CDR3: CASSLGLAGGQGEQFF

size: NA
J: TRBJ2-7
D: TRBD1
V: TRBV19
DNA: TGTGCCAGTAGTCGGGAAGGGGGCCTCTACGAGCAGTACTTC
CDR3: CASSREGGLYEQYF

size: once
J: TRBJ2-5
D: NA
V: TRBV20-1
DNA: TGCAGTGCTAGTAAGGGGGGGGAGACCCAGTACTTC
CDR3: CSASKGGETQYF

size: many
J: TRBJ1-1
D: NA
V: TRBV5-1
DNA: TGCGCCAGCAGCTTGGATGATTTCACTGAAGCTTTCTTT
CDR3: CASSLDDFTEAFF

size: many
J: TRBJ1-2
D: NA
V: TRBV3-1
DNA: TGTGCCAGCAGCCGGAACAGGGAGGATAACTATGGCTACACCTTC
CDR3: CASSRNREDNYGYTF

size: many
J: TRBJ1-1
D: NA
V: TRBV7-9
DNA: TGTGCCAGCATCCCACGGAGGCGTATCATGAACACTGAAGCTTTCTTT
CDR3: CASIPRRRIMNTEAFF

size: many
J: TRBJ1-2
D: NA
V: TRBV3-1
DNA: TGTGCCAGCAGCCCCCGGGCAGGCCTTAACTATGGCTACACCTTC
CDR3: CASSPRAGLNYGYTF

size: NA
J: TRBJ2-7
D: NA
V: TRBV5-8
DNA: TGTGCCAGCAGCGAACAGTACGAGCAGTACTTC
CDR3: CASSEQYEQYF

size: many
J: TRBJ1-2
D: TRBD1
V: TRBV19
DNA: TGTGCCAGTAATGGGGATACCGGGACAGGATTTTATGGCTACACCTTC
CDR3: CASNGDTGTGFYGYTF

size: NA
J: TRBJ2-7
D: NA
V: TRBV5-5
DNA: TGTGCCAGCAGCTTGGTAGGGGACCAGACCTACGAGCAGTACTTC
CDR3: CASSLVGDQTYEQYF